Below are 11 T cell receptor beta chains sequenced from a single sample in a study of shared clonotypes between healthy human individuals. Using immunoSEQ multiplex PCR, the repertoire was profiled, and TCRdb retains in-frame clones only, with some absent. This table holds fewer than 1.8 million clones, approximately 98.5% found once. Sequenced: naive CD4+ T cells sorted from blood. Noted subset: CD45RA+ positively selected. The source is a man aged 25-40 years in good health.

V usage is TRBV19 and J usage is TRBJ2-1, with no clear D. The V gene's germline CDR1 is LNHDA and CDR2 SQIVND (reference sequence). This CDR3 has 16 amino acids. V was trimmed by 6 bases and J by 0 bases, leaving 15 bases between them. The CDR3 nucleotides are TGTGCCAGTAGCGATTTGGCCCCCAGCTCCTACAATGAGCAGTTCTTC. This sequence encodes CASSDLAPSSYNEQFF. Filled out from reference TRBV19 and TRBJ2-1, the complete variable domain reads DGGITQSPKYLFRKEGQNVTLSCEQNLNHDAMYWYRQDPGQGLRLIYYSQIVNDFQKGDIAEGYSVSREKKESFPLTVTSAQKNPTAFYLCASSDLAPSSYNEQFFGPGTRLTVL.

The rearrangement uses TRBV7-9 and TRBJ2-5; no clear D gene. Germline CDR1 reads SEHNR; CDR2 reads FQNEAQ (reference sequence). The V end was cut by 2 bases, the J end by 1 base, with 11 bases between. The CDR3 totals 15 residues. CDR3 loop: CASSLRPTLQETQYF. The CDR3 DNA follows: TGTGCCAGCAGCTTACGCCCGACTCTCCAAGAGACCCAGTACTTC.

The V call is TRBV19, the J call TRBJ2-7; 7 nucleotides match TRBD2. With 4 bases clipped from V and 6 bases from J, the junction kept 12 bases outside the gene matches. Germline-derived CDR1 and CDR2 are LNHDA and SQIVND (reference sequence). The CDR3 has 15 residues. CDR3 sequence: CASSTFGGSSGEQYF. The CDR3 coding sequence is TGTGCCAGTAGTACCTTCGGGGGGAGTTCGGGCGAGCAGTACTTC.

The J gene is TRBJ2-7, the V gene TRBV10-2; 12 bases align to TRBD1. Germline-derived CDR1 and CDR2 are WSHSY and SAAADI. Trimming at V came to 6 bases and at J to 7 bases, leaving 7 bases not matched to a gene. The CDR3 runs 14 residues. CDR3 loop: CASRGTGGLREQYF. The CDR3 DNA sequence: TGCGCCAGCAGAGGGACAGGGGGCCTTCGGGAGCAGTACTTC.

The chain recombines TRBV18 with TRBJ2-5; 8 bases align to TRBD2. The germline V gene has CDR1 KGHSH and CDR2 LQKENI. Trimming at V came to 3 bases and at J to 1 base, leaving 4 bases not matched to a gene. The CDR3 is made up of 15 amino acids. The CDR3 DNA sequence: TGTGCCAGCTCACCCCTAGCGGGCATCCAAGAGACCCAGTACTTC. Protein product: CASSPLAGIQETQYF. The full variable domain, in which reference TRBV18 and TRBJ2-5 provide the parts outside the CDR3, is NAGVMQNPRHLVRRRGQEARLRCSPMKGHSHVYWYRQLPEEGLKFMVYLQKENIIDESGMPKERFSAEFPKEGPSILRIQQVVRGDSAAYFCASSPLAGIQETQYFGPGTRLLVL.

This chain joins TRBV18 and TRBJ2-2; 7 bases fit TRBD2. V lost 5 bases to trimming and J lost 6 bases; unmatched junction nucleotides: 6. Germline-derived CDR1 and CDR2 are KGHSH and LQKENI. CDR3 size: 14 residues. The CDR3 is CASSYWTRAGELFF. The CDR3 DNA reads TGTGCCAGCTCATATTGGACTAGGGCCGGGGAGCTGTTTTTT.

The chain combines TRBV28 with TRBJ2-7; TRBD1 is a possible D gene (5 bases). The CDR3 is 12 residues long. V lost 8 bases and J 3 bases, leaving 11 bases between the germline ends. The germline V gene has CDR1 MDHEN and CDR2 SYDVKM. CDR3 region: CASVRDNYEQYF. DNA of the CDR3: TGTGCCAGCGTCAGGGATAACTACGAGCAGTACTTC.

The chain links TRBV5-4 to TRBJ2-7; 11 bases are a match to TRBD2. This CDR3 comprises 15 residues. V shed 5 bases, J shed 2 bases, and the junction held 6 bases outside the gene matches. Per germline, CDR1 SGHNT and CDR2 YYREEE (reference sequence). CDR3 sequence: CASSSGTSGPYEQYF. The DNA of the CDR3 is TGTGCCAGCAGTTCCGGGACTAGCGGCCCCTACGAGCAGTACTTC.

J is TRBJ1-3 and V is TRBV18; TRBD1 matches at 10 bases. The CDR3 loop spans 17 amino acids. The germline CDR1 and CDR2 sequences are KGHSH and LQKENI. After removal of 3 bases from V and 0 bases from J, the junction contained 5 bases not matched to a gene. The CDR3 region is CASSPLGQGVSGNTIYF. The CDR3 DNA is TGTGCCAGCTCACCGTTAGGACAGGGGGTCTCTGGAAACACCATATATTTT.

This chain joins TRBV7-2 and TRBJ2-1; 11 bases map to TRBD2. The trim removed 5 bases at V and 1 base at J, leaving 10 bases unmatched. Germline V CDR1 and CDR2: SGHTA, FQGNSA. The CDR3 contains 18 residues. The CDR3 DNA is TGTGCCAGCAGCCCAACTAGCGGGAGACCCCATTCCTACAATGAGCAGTTCTTC. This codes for CASSPTSGRPHSYNEQFF. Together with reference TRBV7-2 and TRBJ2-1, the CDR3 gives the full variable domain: GAGVSQSPSNKVTEKGKDVELRCDPISGHTALYWYRQSLGQGLEFLIYFQGNSAPDKSGLPSDRFSAERTGGSVSTLTIQRTQQEDSAVYLCASSPTSGRPHSYNEQFFGPGTRLTVL.

The CDR3 nucleotides read TGTGCCAGCTCCCGCCCGACAGGGTACAATGAGCAGTTCTTC. It codes for CASSRPTGYNEQFF. The chain employs TRBV18 and TRBJ2-1; TRBD1 matches 7 bases. There are 14 residues in the CDR3. Germline CDR1 is KGHSH and CDR2 is LQKENI. With 6 bases clipped from V and 4 bases from J, the junction kept 6 bases outside the gene matches.